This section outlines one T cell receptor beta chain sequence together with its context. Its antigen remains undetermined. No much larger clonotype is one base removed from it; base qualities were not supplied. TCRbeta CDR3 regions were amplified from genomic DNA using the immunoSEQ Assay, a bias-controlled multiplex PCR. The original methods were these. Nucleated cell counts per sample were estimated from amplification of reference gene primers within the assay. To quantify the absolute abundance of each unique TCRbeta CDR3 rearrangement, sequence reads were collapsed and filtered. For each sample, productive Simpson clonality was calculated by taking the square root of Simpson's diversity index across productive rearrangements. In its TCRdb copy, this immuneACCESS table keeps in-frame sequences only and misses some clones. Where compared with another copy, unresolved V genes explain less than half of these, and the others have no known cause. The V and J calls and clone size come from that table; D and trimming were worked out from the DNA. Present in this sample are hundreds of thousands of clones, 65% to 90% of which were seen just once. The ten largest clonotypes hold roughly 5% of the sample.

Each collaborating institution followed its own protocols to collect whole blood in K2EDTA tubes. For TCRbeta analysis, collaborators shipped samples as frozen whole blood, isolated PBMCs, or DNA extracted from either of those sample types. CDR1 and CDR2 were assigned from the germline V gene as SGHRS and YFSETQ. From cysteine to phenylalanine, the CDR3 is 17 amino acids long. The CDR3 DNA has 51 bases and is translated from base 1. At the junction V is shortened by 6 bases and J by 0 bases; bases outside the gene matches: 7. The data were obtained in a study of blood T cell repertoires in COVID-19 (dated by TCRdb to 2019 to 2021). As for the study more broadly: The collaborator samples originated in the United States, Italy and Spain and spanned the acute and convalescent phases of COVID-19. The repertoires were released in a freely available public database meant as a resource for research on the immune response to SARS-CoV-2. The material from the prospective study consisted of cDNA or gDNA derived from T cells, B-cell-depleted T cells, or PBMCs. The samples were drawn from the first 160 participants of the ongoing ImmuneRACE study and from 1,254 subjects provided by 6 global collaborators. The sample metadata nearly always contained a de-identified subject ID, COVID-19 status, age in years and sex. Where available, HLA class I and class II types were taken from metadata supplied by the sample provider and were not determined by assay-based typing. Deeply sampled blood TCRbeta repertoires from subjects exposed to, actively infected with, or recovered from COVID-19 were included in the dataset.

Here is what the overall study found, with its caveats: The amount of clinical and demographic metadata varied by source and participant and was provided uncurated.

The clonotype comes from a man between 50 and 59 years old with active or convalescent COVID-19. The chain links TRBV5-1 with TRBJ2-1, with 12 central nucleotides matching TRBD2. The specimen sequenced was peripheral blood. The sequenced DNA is TGCGCCAGCACCATACTAGCGGGAGGCCTCTCCTACAATGAGCAGTTCTTC. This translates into CASTILAGGLSYNEQFF.